The 9 T cell receptor beta chains presented below share a single source sample, sequenced in a study of CD8 T cell repertoires and HIV-1 epitope variants. Clones were sequenced by immunoSEQ multiplex PCR, and TCRdb holds only the in-frame ones, with some missing. The sample yields several thousand clones, 65% to 70% seen once. Their antigen targets remain unknown. Source material: cultured CD8+ T cells derived from PBMCs. The receptors derive from a male donor with HIV.

V usage is TRBV28 and J usage is TRBJ2-7; D gene unclear. CDR1 is MDHEN and CDR2 is SYDVKM in the germline V gene. V was clipped by 1 base and J by 3 bases, with 4 bases between them. This CDR3 region has 12 residues. This CDR3 is CASSLSSYEQYF. DNA for the CDR3: TGTGCCAGCAGTTTATCTAGCTACGAGCAGTACTTC.

This chain uses TRBV7-2 with TRBJ1-2; weak D call: TRBD1 (6 bases). Deletions cut 5 bases from V and 4 bases from J, with 23 bases between. The CDR3 covers 17 residues. Germline V gives CDR1 SGHTA, CDR2 FQGNSA. The chain's CDR3 is CASSPRSSTAGAYGYTF. Here the CDR3 DNA reads TGTGCCAGCAGCCCCCGATCGTCTACGGCAGGGGCCTATGGCTACACCTTC.

The chain employs TRBV6-5 and TRBJ1-2; possible D gene TRBD1, 6 bases. This CDR3 region has 12 residues. Germline V CDR1 and CDR2: MNHEY, SVGAGI. V lost 8 bases and J 4 bases, leaving 11 bases between the germline ends. For the CDR3, the DNA is TGTGCCAGCCGACAGGAGAGCTATGGCTACACCTTC. Translating gives CASRQESYGYTF.

The rearrangement uses TRBV7-2 and TRBJ1-1, with D possibly TRBD1 on 5 matching bases. Germline CDR1 and CDR2: SGHTA and FQGNSA. The ends were cut back, 1 base at V and 4 bases at J, with 22 bases in the middle. The length of the CDR3 is 18 residues. The CDR3 loop reads CASSLGGSSIGRATEAFF. CDR3 DNA: TGTGCCAGCAGCTTAGGAGGATCATCAATAGGCAGGGCCACTGAAGCTTTCTTT.

This clone was seen a handful of times. This rearrangement joins TRBV11-1 to TRBJ2-1, with D possibly being TRBD2 (6 bases). Germline assignment: CDR1 SGHAT and CDR2 FQDESV (reference sequence). The CDR3 is 14 residues long. V lost 0 bases to trimming and J lost 12 bases, with 15 bases between them. The CDR3 region has the DNA TGTGCCAGCAGCTTAGCGGGGCTCTCGGGGGTGCAGTTCTTC. It yields the protein CASSLAGLSGVQFF.

The chain joins TRBV7-2 to TRBJ2-5, with D unresolved. The germline V gene has CDR1 SGHTA and CDR2 FQGNSA. The CDR3 covers 13 residues. Between the trimmed V and J ends, which lost 1 base and 5 bases, there was a span of 8 bases. CDR3 region: CASSLGPPETQYF. The CDR3 coding sequence is TGTGCCAGCAGCTTAGGGCCGCCGGAGACCCAGTACTTC.

The V and J genes are TRBV6-5 and TRBJ2-3; 7 bases are shared with TRBD1. V lost 1 base and J lost 2; bases outside the gene matches: 3. Germline CDR1 is MNHEY and CDR2 is SVGAGI. The CDR3 is made up of 15 amino acids. CDR3 nucleotide sequence: TGTGCCAGCAGTTACTTGGGACAGTTCACAGATACGCAGTATTTT. Protein product: CASSYLGQFTDTQYF.

This clone was detected once. Other nucleotide sequences from this sample produce the same CDR3. The rearrangement joins TRBV6-1 to TRBJ1-5; 7 positions agree with TRBD1. Germline-derived CDR1 and CDR2 are MNHNS and SASEGT. This CDR3 is built from 15 residues. V gave up 6 bases and J gave up 7 bases; unmatched junction bases: 12. The CDR3 sequence is CASRGLTGRGQPQHF. The CDR3 DNA follows: TGTGCCAGCAGGGGGCTGACAGGGCGAGGGCAGCCCCAGCATTTT.

This chain links TRBV11-2 with TRBJ1-2; 7 bases map to TRBD1. Germline trimming cut 8 bases from V and 8 bases from J; bases unmatched to any gene: 11. Germline V CDR1 and CDR2: SGHAT, FQNNGV. The length of the CDR3 is 13 residues. CDR3 amino acids: CASSDRGQRGYTF. The CDR3 DNA is TGTGCCAGCTCCGACCGGGGACAGCGAGGCTACACCTTC. The entire variable domain, with the rest obtained from reference TRBV11-2 and TRBJ1-2, is as follows: EAGVAQSPRYKIIEKRQSVAFWCNPISGHATLYWYQQILGQGPKLLIQFQNNGVVDDSQLPKDRFSAERLKGVDSTLKIQPAKLEDSAVYLCASSDRGQRGYTFGSGTRLTVV.